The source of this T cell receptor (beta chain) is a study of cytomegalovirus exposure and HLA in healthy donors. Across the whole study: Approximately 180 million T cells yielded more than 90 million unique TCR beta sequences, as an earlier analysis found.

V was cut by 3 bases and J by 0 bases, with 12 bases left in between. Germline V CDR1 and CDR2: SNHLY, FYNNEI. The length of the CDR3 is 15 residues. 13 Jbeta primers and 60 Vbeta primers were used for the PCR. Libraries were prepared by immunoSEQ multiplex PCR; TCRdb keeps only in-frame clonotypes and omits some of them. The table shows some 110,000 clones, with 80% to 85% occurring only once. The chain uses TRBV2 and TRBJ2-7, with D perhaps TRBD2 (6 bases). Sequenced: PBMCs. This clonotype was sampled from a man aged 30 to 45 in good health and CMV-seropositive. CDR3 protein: CASSDPDGSSYEQYF. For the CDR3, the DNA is TGTGCCAGCAGTGACCCGGACGGGAGCTCCTACGAGCAGTACTTC.